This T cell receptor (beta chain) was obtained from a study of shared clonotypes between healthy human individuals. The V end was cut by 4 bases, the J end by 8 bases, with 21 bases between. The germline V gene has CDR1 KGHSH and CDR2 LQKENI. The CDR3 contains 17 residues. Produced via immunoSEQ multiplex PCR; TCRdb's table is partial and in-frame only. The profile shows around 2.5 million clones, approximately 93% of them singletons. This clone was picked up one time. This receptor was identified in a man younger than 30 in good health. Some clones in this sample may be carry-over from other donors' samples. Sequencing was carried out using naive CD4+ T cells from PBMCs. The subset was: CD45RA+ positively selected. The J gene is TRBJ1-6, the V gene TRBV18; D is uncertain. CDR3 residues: CASSLAIPDGRHSPLHF. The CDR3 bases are TGTGCCAGCTCACTCGCTATCCCAGACGGAAGGCATTCACCCCTCCACTTT. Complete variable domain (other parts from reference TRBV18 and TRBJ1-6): NAGVMQNPRHLVRRRGQEARLRCSPMKGHSHVYWYRQLPEEGLKFMVYLQKENIIDESGMPKERFSAEFPKEGPSILRIQQVVRGDSAAYFCASSLAIPDGRHSPLHFGNGTRLTVT.